The T cell receptor beta chain described here comes from a study of beta chain features in type 1 diabetes. Background on the study: The study examined around 99,000,000 sorted cells across all samples. General observations from the study: TCRB CDR3s from Type 1 diabetes patients were moderately but significantly shorter in all four CD4+ subsets. In patients and controls equally, PCR might favor templates that are shorter.

Concerning this clone: Its target is unknown.

The CDR3 length is 13 residues. The V gene end was trimmed by 5 bases and the J gene end by 1 base; junction bases not matched to a gene: 1. Germline V gene data show CDR1 as MNHNY and CDR2 as SVGAGI (reference sequence). Expressed TCRB transcripts were sequenced because the entire RNA isolate underwent reverse transcription. The data were produced by immunoSEQ multiplex PCR, yet TCRdb's version contains in-frame clones alone and is incomplete. The profile shows 150,000 to 200,000 clones, over 7.5% of them singletons. V and J are TRBV6-6 and TRBJ2-5; 7 nucleotides match TRBD2. The material sequenced was central memory CD4+ T cells from blood. This sequence was found in a woman younger than 35 in good health. CDR3 region: CASSSGTQETQYF. The CDR3 bases are TGTGCCAGCAGTAGCGGGACCCAAGAGACCCAGTACTTC.